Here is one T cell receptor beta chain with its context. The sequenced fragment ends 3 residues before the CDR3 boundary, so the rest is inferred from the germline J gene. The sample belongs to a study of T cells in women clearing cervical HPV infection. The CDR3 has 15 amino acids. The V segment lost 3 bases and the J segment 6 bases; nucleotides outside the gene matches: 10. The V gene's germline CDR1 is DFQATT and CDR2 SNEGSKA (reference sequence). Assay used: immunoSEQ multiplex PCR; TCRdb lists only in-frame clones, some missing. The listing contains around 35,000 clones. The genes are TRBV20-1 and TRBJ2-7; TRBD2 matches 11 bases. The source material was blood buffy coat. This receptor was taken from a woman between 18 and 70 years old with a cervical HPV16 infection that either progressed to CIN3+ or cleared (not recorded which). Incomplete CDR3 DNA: TGCAGTGCTAGGATAGCGGGGGGGCCTTTCTCCGAG. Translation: CSARIAGGPFSE. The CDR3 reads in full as CSARIAGGPFSEQYF.